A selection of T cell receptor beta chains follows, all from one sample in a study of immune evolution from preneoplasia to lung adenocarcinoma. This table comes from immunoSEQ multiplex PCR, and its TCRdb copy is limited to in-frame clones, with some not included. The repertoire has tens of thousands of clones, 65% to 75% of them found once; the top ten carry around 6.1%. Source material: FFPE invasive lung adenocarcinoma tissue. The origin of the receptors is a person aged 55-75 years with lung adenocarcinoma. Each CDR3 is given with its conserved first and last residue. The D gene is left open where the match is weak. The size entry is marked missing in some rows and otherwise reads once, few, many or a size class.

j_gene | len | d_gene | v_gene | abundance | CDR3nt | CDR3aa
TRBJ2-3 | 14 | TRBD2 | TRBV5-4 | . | TGTGCCAGCAGCCCTAGCGGCGGTTCAGATACGCAGTATTTT | CASSPSGGSDTQYF
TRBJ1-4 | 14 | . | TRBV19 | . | TGTGCCAGTAGAGCGACAAGCAGTTATGAAAAACTGTTTTTT | CASRATSSYEKLFF
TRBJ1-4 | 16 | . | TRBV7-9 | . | TGTGCCAGCAGCTTAGACACAGGGCTCGCTAATGAAAAACTGTTTTTT | CASSLDTGLANEKLFF
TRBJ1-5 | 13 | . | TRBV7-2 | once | TGTGCCAGCAGCTTAGCCAGCAATCAGCCCCAGCATTTT | CASSLASNQPQHF
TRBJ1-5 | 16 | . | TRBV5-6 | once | TGTGCCAGCAGCTTGGCCGGGGGGGATTTGGGCCAGCCCCAGCATTTT | CASSLAGGDLGQPQHF
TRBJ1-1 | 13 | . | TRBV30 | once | TGTGCCTGGAGTGTTGGGGGGGGCACTGAAGCTTTCTTT | CAWSVGGGTEAFF
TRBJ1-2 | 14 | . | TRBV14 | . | TGTGCCAGCAGCCAAGGGGCAGGGTACTATGGCTACACCTTC | CASSQGAGYYGYTF
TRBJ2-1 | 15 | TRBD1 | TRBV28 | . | TGTGCCAGCACCTCGGGACAGCTAGATTACAATGAGCAGTTCTTC | CASTSGQLDYNEQFF
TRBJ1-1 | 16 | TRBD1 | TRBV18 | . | TGTGCCAGCTCACTAAGCACAGGGGTGGCGAACACTGAAGCTTTCTTT | CASSLSTGVANTEAFF
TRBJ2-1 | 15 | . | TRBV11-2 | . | TGTGCCAGCAGCTCAACCGGACAGATATACAATGAGCAGTTCTTC | CASSSTGQIYNEQFF
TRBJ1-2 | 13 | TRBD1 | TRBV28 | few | TGTGCCAGCAGTCTCCGACAGGGGGATGGCTACACCTTC | CASSLRQGDGYTF
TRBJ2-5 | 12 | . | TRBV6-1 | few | TGTGCCAGCTTAGACAGTAGTGAGACCCAGTACTTC | CASLDSSETQYF
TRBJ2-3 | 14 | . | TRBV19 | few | TGTGCCAGTAGCCTGGTTAGGGGCACAGATACGCAGTATTTT | CASSLVRGTDTQYF
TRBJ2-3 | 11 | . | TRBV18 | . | TGTGCCAGCTCCCTCATTGATACGCAGTATTTT | CASSLIDTQYF
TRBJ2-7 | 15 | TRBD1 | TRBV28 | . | TGTGCCAGCAGTTTATACCGGGACAGGTCGTACGAGCAGTACTTC | CASSLYRDRSYEQYF
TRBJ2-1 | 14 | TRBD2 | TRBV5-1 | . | TGCGCCAGCAGCTGGGGGACTAGCGGAACAGAGCAGTTCTTC | CASSWGTSGTEQFF
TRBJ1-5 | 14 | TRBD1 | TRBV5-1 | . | TGCGCCAGCAGGAGGGACAGTGGCAATCAGCCCCAGCATTTT | CASRRDSGNQPQHF
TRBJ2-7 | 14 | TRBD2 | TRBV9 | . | TGTGCCAGCACCCCACGGGGGGTGTCGGGCGAGCAGTACTTC | CASTPRGVSGEQYF
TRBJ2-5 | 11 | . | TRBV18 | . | TGTGCCAGCTCGGGGGCCGAGACCCAGTACTTC | CASSGAETQYF
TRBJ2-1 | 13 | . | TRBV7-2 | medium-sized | TGTGCCAGCAGCCTAGGCTCCTACAATGAGCAGTTCTTC | CASSLGSYNEQFF
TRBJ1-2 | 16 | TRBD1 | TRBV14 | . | TGTGCCAGCAGCCAAGATCTCGGGACAGGGTCTCATGGCTACACCTTC | CASSQDLGTGSHGYTF
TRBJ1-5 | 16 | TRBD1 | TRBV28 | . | TGTGCCAGCAGTTTGGGACAGGGATATAGCAATCAGCCCCAGCATTTT | CASSLGQGYSNQPQHF
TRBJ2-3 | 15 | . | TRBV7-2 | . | TGTGCCAGCAGCAAGGACTATCTTAGCACAGATACGCAGTATTTT | CASSKDYLSTDTQYF
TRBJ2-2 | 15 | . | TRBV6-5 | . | TGTGCCAGCAGAGACGGAAGTAGGACGGCCGGGGAGCTGTTTTTT | CASRDGSRTAGELFF
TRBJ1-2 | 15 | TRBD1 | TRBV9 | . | TGTGCCAGCAGCGCCGGAGGGACAGCAAATTATGGCTACACCTTC | CASSAGGTANYGYTF
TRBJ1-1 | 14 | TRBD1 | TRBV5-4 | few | TGTGCCAGCAGCAGACAACAGGGGGGCACTGAAGCTTTCTTT | CASSRQQGGTEAFF
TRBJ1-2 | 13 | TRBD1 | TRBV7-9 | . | TGTGCCAGCAGCTGGGACAGGGGTTCTGGCTACACCTTC | CASSWDRGSGYTF
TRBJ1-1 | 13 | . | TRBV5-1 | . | TGCGCCAGCAGGGTTTCGACGAACACTGAAGCTTTCTTT | CASRVSTNTEAFF
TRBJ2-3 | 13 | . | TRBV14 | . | TGTGCCAGCAGCCTCGAAAGGGATTTAGGGCAGTATTTT | CASSLERDLGQYF
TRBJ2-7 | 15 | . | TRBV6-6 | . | TGTGCCAGCAGGACACAGGGCCTGAGCTCCTACGAGCAGTACTTC | CASRTQGLSSYEQYF
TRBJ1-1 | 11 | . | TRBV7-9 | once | TGTGCCAGCACAGAAAACACTGAAGCTTTCTTT | CASTENTEAFF
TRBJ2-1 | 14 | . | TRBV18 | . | TGTGCCAGCTCACTCGGACTCCTGGGGGAGGAGCAGTTCTTC | CASSLGLLGEEQFF
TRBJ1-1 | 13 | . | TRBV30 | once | TGTGCCTGCCTCACCGGGGTGAACACTGAAGCTTTCTTT | CACLTGVNTEAFF
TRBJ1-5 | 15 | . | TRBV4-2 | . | TGTGCCAGCAGCCAAGAAGGGCAGAGCAATCAGCCCCAGCATTTT | CASSQEGQSNQPQHF
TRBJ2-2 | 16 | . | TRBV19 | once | TGTGCCAGTACTTCAAGGGGGGGGCTCCGCACCGGGGAGCTGTTTTTT | CASTSRGGLRTGELFF
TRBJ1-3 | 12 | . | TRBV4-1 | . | TGCGCCAGCAGCCAGTCTGGAAACACCATATATTTT | CASSQSGNTIYF
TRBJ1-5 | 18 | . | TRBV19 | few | TGTGCCAGTAGTATGGGCAGGGCCACGGGGTATAGCAATCAGCCCCAGCATTTT | CASSMGRATGYSNQPQHF
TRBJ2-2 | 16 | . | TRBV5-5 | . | TGTGCCAGCAGCCATGGTGGCGGGACGAACACCGGGGAGCTGTTTTTT | CASSHGGGTNTGELFF
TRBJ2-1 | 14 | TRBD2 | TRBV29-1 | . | TGCAGCTCATCACTAGCGGGAGTGGTTCATGAGCAGTTCTTC | CSSSLAGVVHEQFF
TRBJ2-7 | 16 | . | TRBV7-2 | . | TGTGCCAGCAGCTTCGAGCAGACTAGACTTCGCCACGAGCAGTACTTC | CASSFEQTRLRHEQYF
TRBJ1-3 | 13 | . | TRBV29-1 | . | TGCAGCGCTAGAGGGGCCTCTGGAAACACCATATATTTT | CSARGASGNTIYF
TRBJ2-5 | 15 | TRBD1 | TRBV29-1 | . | TGCAGCGCGGCCGGGACAGAACCTTACCAAGAGACCCAGTACTTC | CSAAGTEPYQETQYF
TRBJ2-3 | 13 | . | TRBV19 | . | TGTGCCAGTAGTATCCTAAAGTCAGATACGCAGTATTTT | CASSILKSDTQYF
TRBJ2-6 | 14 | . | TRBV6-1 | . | TGTGCCAGCAATGCGGCTTCTGGGGCCAACGTCCTGACTTTC | CASNAASGANVLTF
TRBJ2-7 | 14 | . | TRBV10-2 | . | TGCGCCAGCTCACCCCCAGGCCCGCCCTACGAGCAGTACTTC | CASSPPGPPYEQYF
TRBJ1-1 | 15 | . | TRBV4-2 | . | TGTGCCAGCAGCCAAGGGGGCAGGGTATACACTGAAGCTTTCTTT | CASSQGGRVYTEAFF
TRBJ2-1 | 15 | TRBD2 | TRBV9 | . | TGTGCCAGCAGCGTAGACGGGAGGACCCTCAATGAGCAGTTCTTC | CASSVDGRTLNEQFF
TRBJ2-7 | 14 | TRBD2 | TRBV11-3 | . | TGTGCCAGCTCTCTTCTAGCGGGAGTCTACGAGCAGTACTTC | CASSLLAGVYEQYF
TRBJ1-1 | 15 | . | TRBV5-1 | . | TGCGCCAGCAGCTTGGATGTTGGGTTTGGCACTGAAGCTTTCTTT | CASSLDVGFGTEAFF
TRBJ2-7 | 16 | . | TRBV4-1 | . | TGCGCCAGCAGCCAAGAAGGGGGACACCTTCCCTACGAGCAGTACTTC | CASSQEGGHLPYEQYF
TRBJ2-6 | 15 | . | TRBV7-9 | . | TGTGCCAGCATCCCCACGGTGGCCGGGGCCAACGTCCTGACTTTC | CASIPTVAGANVLTF
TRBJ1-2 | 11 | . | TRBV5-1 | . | TGCGCCAGCCGACAGGATGCTGGCTACACCTTC | CASRQDAGYTF
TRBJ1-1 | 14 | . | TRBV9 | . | TGTGCCAGCAGCCCCGCAGGGCTTAACACTGAAGCTTTCTTT | CASSPAGLNTEAFF
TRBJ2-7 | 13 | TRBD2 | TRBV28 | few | TGTGCCAGCCGTCTAGCGGGAGTTGTCGAGCAGTACTTC | CASRLAGVVEQYF
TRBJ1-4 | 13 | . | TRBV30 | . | TGTGCCTGGAGTGGATTCGAGCTGGGGAAACTGTTTTTT | CAWSGFELGKLFF
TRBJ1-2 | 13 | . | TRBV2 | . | TGTGCCAGCAGACAGGGACCGGACTATGGCTACACCTTC | CASRQGPDYGYTF
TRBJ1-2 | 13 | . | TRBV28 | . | TGTGCCAGCATTTCAGGAGCCGGGGAGGGCTACACCTTC | CASISGAGEGYTF
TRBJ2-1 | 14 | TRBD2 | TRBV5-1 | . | TGCGCCAGCAGCTCCTCTCCGGCGGGAGGAGAGCAGTTCTTC | CASSSSPAGGEQFF
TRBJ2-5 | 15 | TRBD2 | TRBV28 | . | TGTGCCAGCGGACGTGGACTAGCGGGAAGTGAGACCCAGTACTTC | CASGRGLAGSETQYF
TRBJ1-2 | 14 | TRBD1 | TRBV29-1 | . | TGCAGCGTCGGGGACAGGGCGGCCAACTATGGCTACACCTTC | CSVGDRAANYGYTF